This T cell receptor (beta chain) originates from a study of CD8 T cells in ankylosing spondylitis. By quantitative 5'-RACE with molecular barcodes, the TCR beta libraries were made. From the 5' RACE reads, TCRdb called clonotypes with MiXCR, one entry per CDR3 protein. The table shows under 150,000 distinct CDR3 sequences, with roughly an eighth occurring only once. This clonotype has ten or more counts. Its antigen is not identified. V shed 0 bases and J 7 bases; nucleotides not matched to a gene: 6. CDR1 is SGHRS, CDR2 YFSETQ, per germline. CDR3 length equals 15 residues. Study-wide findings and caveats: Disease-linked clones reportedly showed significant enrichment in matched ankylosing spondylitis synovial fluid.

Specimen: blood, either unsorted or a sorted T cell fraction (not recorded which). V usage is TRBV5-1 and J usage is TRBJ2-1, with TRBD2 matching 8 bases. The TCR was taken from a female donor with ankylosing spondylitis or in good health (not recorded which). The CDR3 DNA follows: TGCGCCAGCAGCTTGGAAGCGGGAGCTGGAAATGAGCAGTTCTTC. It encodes CASSLEAGAGNEQFF.